This note documents a single T cell receptor (beta chain) sequence. In the original analysis: Amplification from reference gene primers served as the basis for estimated nucleated cell counts. Using immunoSEQ multiplex PCR, the repertoire was profiled, and TCRdb retains in-frame clones only, with some absent. That table gives V, J and clone size, and the DNA gave D and trimming. In the table there are 90,000 to 100,000 clones, around 90% of which are singletons. The data were obtained in a study of blood T cell repertoires in COVID-19. At the level of the study: COVID-19 samples, acute and convalescent, were from the United States, Italy and Spain. The cDNA or gDNA used as material had been derived from T cells, B-cell-depleted T cells, or PBMCs.

Germline CDR1 is SGHKS and CDR2 is YYEKEE (reference sequence). The CDR3 sequence is 16 residues long. Trimming cost V 0 bases and J 5 bases, with 15 bases left between them. This chain connects TRBV5-5 to TRBJ2-1; a possible D gene is TRBD1 (5 bases). Sequencing was carried out using peripheral blood. The sequence came from a man aged 55 to 70 with COVID-19, enrolled during active disease. CDR3 sequence (DNA): TGTGCCAGCAGCTTGGGGGGCGAAGGTTGGGACAATGAGCAGTTCTTC. It translates to CASSLGGEGWDNEQFF.